This T cell receptor (beta chain) was sequenced in a study of T cell responses to AZD1222 COVID-19 vaccine. Turning to the study itself: Second-dose intervals of approximately 4 or approximately 12 weeks were pooled.

Libraries were prepared by immunoSEQ multiplex PCR; TCRdb keeps only in-frame clonotypes and omits some of them. The profile covers more than 80,000 clones, with almost 90% appearing a single time and about 5% taken by the ten largest. To note about this clone: Its matching antigen is unknown.

Study-wide results and caveats: Most donors were white British, females outnumbered males, and clonal diversity was possibly underestimated.

Germline CDR1 is MNHEY and CDR2 is SVGAGI. Trimming left V 7 bases short and J 4 bases short, with 13 bases between. The CDR3 is 13 residues long. This TCR was recovered from an adult in good health. This chain joins TRBV6-5 and TRBJ2-5; no firm D call. Sequenced material: peripheral blood, taken on day 0 of AZD1222 vaccination. The CDR3 protein is CASTIPSTETQYF. In DNA, the CDR3 is TGTGCCAGCACCATACCTTCGACAGAGACCCAGTACTTC.